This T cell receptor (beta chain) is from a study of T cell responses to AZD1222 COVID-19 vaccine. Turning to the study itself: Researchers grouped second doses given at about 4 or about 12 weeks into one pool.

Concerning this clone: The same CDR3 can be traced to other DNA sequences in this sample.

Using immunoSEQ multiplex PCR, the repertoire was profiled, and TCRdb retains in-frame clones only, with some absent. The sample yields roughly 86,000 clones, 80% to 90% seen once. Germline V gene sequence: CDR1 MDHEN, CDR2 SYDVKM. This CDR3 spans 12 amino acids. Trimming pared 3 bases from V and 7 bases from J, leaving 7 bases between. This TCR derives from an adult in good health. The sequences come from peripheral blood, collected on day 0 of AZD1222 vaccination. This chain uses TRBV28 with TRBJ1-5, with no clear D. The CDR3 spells CASSFGSQPQHF. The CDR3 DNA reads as TGTGCCAGCAGTTTTGGTTCACAGCCCCAGCATTTT. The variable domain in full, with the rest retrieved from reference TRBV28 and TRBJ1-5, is DVKVTQSSRYLVKRTGEKVFLECVQDMDHENMFWYRQDPGLGLRLIYFSYDVKMKEKGDIPEGYSVSREKKERFSLILESASTNQTSMYLCASSFGSQPQHFGDGTRLSIL.